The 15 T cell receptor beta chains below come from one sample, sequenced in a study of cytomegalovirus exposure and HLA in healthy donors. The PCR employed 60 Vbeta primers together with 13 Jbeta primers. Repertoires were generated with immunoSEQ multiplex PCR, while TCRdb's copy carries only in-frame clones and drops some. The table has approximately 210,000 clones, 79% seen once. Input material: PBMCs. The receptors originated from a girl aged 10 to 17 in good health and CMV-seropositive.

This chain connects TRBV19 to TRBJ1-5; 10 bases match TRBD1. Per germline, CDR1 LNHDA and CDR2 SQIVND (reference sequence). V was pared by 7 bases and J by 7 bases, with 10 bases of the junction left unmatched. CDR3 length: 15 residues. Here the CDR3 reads CASTPGQGRGQPQHF. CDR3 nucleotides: TGTGCCAGTACTCCGGGACAGGGGCGAGGGCAGCCCCAGCATTTT.

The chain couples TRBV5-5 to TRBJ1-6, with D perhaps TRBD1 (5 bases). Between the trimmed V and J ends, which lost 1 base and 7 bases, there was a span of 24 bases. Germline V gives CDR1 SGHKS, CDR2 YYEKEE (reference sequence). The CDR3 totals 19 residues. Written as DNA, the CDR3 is TGTGCCAGCAGCTTGCGGTTCGTAGGGGTCTTGACGACCAATTCACCCCTCCACTTT. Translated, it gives CASSLRFVGVLTTNSPLHF.

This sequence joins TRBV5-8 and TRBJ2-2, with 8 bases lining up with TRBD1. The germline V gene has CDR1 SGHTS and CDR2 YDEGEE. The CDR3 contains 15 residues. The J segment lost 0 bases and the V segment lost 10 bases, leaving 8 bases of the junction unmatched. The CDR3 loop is CAGNRQGTNTGELFF. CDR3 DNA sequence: TGTGCCGGAAATCGACAGGGGACGAACACCGGGGAGCTGTTTTTT.

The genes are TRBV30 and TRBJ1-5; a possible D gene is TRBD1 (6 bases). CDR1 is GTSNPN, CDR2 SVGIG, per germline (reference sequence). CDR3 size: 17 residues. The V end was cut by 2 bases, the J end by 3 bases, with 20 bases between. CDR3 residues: CAWSPIKRTAFNQPQHF. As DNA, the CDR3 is TGTGCCTGGAGTCCTATTAAGAGGACAGCTTTCAATCAGCCCCAGCATTTT.

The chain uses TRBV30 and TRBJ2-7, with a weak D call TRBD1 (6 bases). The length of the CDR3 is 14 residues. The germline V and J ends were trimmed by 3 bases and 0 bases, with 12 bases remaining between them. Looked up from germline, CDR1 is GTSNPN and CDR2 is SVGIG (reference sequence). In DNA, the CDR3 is TGTGCCTGGAGCCCGGACAGCAACTCCTACGAGCAGTACTTC. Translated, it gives CAWSPDSNSYEQYF. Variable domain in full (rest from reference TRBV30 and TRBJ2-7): SQTIHQWPATLVQPVGSPLSLECTVEGTSNPNLYWYRQAAGRGLQLLFYSVGIGQISSEVPQNLSASRPQDRQFILSSKKLLLSDSGFYLCAWSPDSNSYEQYFGPGTRLTVT.

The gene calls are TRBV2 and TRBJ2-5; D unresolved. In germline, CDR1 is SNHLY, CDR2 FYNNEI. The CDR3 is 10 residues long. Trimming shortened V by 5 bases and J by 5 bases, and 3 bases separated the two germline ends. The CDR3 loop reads CASSRETQYF. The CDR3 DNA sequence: TGTGCCAGCAGTCGGGAGACCCAGTACTTC.

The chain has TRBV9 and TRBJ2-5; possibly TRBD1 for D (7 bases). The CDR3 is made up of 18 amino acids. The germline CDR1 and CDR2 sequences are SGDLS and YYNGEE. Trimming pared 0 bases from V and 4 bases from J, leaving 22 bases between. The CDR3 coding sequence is TGTGCCAGCAGCGTAGAGAGGGGACCTCAGGGGGGACGAGAGACCCAGTACTTC. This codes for CASSVERGPQGGRETQYF.

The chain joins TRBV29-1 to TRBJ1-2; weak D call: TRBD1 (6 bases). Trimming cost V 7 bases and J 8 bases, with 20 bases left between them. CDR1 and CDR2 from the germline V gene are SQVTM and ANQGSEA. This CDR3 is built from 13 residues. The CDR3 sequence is CSARTDIVYGYTF. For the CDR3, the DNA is TGCAGCGCTCGGACAGATATAGTGTACGGCTACACCTTC.

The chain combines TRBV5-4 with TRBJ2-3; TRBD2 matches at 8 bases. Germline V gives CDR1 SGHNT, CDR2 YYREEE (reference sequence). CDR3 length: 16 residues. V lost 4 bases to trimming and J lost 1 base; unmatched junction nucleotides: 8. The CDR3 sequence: CASSLTGGPGTDTQYF. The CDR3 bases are TGTGCCAGCAGCCTGACGGGGGGGCCGGGCACAGATACGCAGTATTTT.

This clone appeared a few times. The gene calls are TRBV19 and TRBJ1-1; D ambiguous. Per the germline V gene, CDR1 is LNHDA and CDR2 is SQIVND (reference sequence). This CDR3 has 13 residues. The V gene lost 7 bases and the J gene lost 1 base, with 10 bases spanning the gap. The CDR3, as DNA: TGTGCCAGTAAGGCTACAGAGAACACTGAAGCTTTCTTT. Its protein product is CASKATENTEAFF.

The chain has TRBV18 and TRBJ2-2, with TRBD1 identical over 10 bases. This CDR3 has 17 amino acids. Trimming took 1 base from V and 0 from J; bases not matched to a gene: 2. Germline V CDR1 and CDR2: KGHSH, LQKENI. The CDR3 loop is CASSPLGQGTNTGELFF. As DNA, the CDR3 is TGTGCCAGCTCACCACTGGGACAGGGGACGAACACCGGGGAGCTGTTTTTT. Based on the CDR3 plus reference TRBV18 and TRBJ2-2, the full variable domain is NAGVMQNPRHLVRRRGQEARLRCSPMKGHSHVYWYRQLPEEGLKFMVYLQKENIIDESGMPKERFSAEFPKEGPSILRIQQVVRGDSAAYFCASSPLGQGTNTGELFFGEGSRLTVL.

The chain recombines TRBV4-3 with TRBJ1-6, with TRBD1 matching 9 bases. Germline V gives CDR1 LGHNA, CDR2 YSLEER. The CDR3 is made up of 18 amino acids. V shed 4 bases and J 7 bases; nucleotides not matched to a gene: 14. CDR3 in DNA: TGCGCCAGCAGCCTGAAGCAAGCACAGGGGGCGATGAATTCACCCCTCCACTTT. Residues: CASSLKQAQGAMNSPLHF.

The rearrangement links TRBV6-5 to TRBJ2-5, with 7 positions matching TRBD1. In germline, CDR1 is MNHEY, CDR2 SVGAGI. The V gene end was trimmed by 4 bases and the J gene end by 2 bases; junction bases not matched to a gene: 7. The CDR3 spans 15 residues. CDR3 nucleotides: TGTGCCAGCAGTTCTGGGACAGCCCTTCAAGAGACCCAGTACTTC. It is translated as CASSSGTALQETQYF.

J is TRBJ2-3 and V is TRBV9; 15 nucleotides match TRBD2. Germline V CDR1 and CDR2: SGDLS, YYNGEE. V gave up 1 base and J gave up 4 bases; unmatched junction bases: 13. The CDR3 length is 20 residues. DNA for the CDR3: TGTGCCAGCAGCGTACCTATCGGGACTAGCGGGGGGTTGGTCTCAGATACGCAGTATTTT. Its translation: CASSVPIGTSGGLVSDTQYF.

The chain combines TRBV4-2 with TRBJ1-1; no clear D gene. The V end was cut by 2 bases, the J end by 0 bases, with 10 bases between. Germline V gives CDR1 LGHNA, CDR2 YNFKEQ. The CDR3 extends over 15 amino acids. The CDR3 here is CASSQSETVNTEAFF. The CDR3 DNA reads TGTGCCAGCAGCCAAAGCGAGACGGTGAACACTGAAGCTTTCTTT.